This T cell receptor (beta chain) was documented in a study of blood T cell repertoires in COVID-19. This CDR3 contains 15 residues. The junction had 7 bases not matched to a gene; V was cut back by 5 bases and J by 6 bases. Germline V gene sequence: CDR1 LNHNV, CDR2 YYDKDF (reference sequence). As originally analysed: For nucleated cells, counts were estimated from reference gene primer amplification. Measured with immunoSEQ multiplex PCR; TCRdb has only the in-frame clones, and not every one. That table supplies the V and J calls and clone size; D and trimming were determined from the DNA. The repertoire has some 80,000 clones, 80% to 85% of them found once; the top ten carry 3.5%.

This TCR derives from a man aged 50 to 59 with acute or convalescent COVID-19. The sequencing sample was made of peripheral blood. The V and J genes are TRBV15 and TRBJ2-1, with TRBD2 identical over 10 bases. In DNA, the CDR3 is TGTGCCACCAGCGGCGGACTAGCGGATGTCAATGAGCAGTTCTTC. Translating gives CATSGGLADVNEQFF.